This TCR beta chain was obtained from a study of T-cell reconstitution after alpha-beta-depleted transplantation in children. The J segment lost 2 bases and the V segment lost 6 bases, leaving 10 bases of the junction unmatched. This CDR3 has 17 amino acids. A library of TCRbeta sequences, prepared with unique molecular identifiers, was generated. Each CDR3 protein is one row after TCRdb ran MiXCR on the PCR reads. The sample has roughly 790,000 distinct CDR3 sequences; about 15% are singletons. To note about this clonotype: Its antigen is currently unknown.

Study-wide results and caveats: Reports say that about two months after transplant, the alpha-beta T cells came out of several hundred graft clones that had expanded. A year post-transplant, T-cell counts and diversity derived mostly from newly produced T cells.

Source: PBMCs, mostly from graft donor cells, taken 360 days after TCRalphabeta/CD19-depleted stem cell transplant. The chain combines TRBV12-3 or TRBV12-4 with TRBJ2-7; 13 bases are shared with TRBD2. The sequence was collected from a male patient under 18 who had a stem cell transplant for acute lymphoblastic leukemia, so the T cells may come from the graft donor. As DNA, the CDR3 is TGTGCCAGCAGCCGGGACAGAGGACTAGCGGGGGCCTACGAGCAGTACTTC. It codes for CASSRDRGLAGAYEQYF.